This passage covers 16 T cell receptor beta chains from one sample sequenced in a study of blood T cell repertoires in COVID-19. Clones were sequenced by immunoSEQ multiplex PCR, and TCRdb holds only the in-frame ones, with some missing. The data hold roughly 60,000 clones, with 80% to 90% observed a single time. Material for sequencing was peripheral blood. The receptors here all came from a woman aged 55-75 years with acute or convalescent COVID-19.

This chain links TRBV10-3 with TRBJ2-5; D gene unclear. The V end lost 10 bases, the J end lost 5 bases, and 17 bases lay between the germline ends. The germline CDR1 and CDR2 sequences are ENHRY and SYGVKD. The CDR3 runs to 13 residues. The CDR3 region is CATQKIPGETQYF. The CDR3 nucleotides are TGTGCCACCCAAAAGATCCCCGGTGAGACCCAGTACTTC.

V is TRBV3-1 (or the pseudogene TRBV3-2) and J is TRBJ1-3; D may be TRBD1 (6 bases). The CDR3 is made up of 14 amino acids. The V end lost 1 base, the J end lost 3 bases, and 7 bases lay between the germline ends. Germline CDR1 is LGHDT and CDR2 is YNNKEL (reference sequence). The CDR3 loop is CASSQGRGGNTIYF. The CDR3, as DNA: TGTGCCAGCAGCCAAGGCAGGGGTGGAAACACCATATATTTT.

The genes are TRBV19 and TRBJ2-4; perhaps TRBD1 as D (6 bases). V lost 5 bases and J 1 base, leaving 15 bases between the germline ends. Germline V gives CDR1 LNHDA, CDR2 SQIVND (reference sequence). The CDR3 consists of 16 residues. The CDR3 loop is CASSVDSQGAKNIQYF. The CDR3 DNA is TGTGCCAGTAGTGTCGACTCTCAGGGGGCCAAAAACATTCAGTACTTC.

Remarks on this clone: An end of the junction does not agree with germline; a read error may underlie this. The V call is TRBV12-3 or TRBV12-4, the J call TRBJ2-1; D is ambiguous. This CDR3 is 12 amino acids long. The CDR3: CASSFSSNEQFF. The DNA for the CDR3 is TGTGCCAGCAGTTTTTCCTCCAATGAGCAGTTCTTC.

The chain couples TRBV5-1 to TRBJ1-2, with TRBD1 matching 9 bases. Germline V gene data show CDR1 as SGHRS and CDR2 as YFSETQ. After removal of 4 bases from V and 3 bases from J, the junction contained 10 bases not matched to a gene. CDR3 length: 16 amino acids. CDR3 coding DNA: TGCGCCAGCAGCCAACACTTGGGACAGGGCGACTATGGCTACACCTTC. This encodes CASSQHLGQGDYGYTF.

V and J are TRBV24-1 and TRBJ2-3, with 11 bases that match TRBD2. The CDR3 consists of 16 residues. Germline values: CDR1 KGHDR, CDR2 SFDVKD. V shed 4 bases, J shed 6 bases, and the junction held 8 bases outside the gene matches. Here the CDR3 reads CATSDLTSGAPDTQYF. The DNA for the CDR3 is TGTGCCACCAGTGACCTGACTAGCGGGGCCCCCGATACGCAGTATTTT.

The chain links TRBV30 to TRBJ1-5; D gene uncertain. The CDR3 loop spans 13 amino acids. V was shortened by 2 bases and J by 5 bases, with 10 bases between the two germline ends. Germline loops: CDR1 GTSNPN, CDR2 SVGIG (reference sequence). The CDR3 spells CAWSPRGDQPQHF. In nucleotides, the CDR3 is TGTGCCTGGAGTCCCCGCGGAGATCAGCCCCAGCATTTT.

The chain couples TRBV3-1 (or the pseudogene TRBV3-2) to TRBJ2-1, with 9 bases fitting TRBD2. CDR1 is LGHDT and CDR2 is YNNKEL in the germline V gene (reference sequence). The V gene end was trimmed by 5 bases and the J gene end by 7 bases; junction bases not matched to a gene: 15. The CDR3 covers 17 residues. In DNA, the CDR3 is TGTGCCAGCAGCTCTCAACCGGGACTAGCAAGGGGGAATGAGCAGTTCTTC. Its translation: CASSSQPGLARGNEQFF.

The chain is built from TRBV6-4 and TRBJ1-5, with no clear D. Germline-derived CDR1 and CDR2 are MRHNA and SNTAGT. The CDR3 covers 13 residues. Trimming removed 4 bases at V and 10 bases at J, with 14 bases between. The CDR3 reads CASSVNAGGPQHF. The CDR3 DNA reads TGTGCCAGCAGTGTTAACGCTGGAGGACCCCAGCATTTT.

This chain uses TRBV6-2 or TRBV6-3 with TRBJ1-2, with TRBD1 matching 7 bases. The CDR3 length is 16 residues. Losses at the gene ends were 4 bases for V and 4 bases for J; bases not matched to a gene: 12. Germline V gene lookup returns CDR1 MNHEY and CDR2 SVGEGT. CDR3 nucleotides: TGTGCCAGCAGTTCACCCCGACAGGGTCGAGTCTATGGCTACACCTTC. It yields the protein CASSSPRQGRVYGYTF.

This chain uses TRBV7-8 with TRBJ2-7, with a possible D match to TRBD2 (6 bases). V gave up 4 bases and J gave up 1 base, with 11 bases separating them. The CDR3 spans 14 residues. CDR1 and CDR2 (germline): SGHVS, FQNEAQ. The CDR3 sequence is CASSSSEGSYEQYF. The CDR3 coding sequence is TGTGCCAGCAGCTCCTCGGAGGGGTCCTACGAGCAGTACTTC.

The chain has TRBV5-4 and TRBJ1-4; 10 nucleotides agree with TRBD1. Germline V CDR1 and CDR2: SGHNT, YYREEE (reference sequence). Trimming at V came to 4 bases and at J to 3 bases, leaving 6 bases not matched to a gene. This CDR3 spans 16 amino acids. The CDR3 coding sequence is TGTGCCAGCAGCATGAGACAGGGGGCTGCTAATGAAAAACTGTTTTTT. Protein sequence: CASSMRQGAANEKLFF.

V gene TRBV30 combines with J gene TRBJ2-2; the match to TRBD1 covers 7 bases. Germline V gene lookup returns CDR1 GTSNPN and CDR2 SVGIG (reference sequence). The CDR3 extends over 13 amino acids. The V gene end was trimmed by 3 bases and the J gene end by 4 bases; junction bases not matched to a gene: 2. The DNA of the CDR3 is TGTGCCTGGAGGGCAGGGGGCACCGGGGAGCTGTTTTTT. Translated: CAWRAGGTGELFF.

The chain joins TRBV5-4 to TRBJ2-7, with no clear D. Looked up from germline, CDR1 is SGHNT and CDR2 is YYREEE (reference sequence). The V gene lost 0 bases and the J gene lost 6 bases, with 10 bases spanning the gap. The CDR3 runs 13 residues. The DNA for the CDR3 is TGTGCCAGCAGCTTGGACTCGCTAACCGAGCAGTACTTC. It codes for CASSLDSLTEQYF.

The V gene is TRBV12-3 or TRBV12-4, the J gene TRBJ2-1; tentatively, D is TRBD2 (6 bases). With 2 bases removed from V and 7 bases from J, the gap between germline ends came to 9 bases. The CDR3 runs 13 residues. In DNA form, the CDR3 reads TGTGCCAGCAGTTTAACTAGCATGAATGAGCAGTTCTTC. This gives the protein CASSLTSMNEQFF.

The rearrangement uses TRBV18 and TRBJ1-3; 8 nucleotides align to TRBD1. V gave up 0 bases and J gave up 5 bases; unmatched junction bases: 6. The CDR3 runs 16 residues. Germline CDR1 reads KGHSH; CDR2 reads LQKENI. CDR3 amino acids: CASSPPAGQGRNTIYF. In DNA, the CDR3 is TGTGCCAGCTCACCACCGGCAGGACAGGGAAGAAACACCATATATTTT. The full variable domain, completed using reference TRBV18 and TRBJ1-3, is NAGVMQNPRHLVRRRGQEARLRCSPMKGHSHVYWYRQLPEEGLKFMVYLQKENIIDESGMPKERFSAEFPKEGPSILRIQQVVRGDSAAYFCASSPPAGQGRNTIYFGEGSWLTVV.